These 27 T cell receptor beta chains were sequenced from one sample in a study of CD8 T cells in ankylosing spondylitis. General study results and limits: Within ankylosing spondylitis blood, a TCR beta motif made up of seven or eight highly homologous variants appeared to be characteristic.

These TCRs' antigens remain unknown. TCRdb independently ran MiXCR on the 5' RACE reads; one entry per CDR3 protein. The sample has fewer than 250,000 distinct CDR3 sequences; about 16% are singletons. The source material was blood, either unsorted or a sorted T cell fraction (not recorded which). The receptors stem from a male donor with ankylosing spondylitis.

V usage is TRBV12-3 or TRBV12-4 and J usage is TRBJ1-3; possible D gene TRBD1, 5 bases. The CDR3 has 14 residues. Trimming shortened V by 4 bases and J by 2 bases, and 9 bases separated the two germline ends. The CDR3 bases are TGTGCCAGCAGTTGGGGAGGGGCTGGAAACACCATATATTTT. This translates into CASSWGGAGNTIYF.

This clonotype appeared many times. In nucleotides, the CDR3 is TGCAGCGGCAAAAAGAACACTGAAGCTTTCTTT. Its protein product is CSGKKNTEAFF. V is TRBV29-1 and J is TRBJ1-1; no clear D. This CDR3 is 11 amino acids long. Between the trimmed V and J ends, which lost 7 bases and 1 base, there was a span of 7 bases. Germline CDR1 and CDR2: SQVTM and ANQGSEA.

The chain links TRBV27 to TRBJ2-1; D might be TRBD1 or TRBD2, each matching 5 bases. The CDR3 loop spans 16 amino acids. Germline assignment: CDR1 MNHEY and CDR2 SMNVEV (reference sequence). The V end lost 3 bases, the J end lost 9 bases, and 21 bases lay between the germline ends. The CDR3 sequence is CASSFGPGPPYGEQFF. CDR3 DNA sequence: TGTGCCAGCAGTTTCGGTCCGGGACCCCCATATGGTGAGCAGTTCTTC.

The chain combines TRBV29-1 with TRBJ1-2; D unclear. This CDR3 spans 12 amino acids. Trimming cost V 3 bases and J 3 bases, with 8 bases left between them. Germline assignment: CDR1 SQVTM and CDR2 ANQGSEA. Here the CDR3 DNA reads TGCAGCGTTGAGCACAGTGACTATGGCTACACCTTC. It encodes CSVEHSDYGYTF. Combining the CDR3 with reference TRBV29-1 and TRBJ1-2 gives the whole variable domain SAVISQKPSRDICQRGTSLTIQCQVDSQVTMMFWYRQQPGQSLTLIATANQGSEATYESGFVIDKFPISRPNLTFSTLTVSNMSPEDSSIYLCSVEHSDYGYTFGSGTRLTVV.

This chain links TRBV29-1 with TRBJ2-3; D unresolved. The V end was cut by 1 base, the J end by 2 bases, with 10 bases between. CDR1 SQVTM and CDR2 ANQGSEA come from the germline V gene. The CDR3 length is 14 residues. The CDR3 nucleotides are TGCAGCGTTGAAGGACGCCGGACCACAGATACGCAGTATTTT. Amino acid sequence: CSVEGRRTTDTQYF.

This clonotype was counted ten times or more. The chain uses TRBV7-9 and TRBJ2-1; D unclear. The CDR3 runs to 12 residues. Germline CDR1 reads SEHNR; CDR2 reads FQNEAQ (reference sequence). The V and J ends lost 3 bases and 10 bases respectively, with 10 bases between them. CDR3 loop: CASSFLNGEQFF. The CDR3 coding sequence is TGTGCCAGCAGCTTTTTAAATGGGGAGCAGTTCTTC.

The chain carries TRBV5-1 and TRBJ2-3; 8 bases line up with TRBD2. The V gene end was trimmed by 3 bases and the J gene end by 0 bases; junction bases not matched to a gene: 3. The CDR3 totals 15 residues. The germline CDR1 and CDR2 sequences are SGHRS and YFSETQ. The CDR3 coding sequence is TGCGCCAGCAGCTCGGGACTAGGGAGCACAGATACGCAGTATTTT. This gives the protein CASSSGLGSTDTQYF. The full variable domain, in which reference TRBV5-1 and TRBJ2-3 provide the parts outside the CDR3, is KAGVTQTPRYLIKTRGQQVTLSCSPISGHRSVSWYQQTPGQGLQFLFEYFSETQRNKGNFPGRFSGRQFSNSRSEMNVSTLELGDSALYLCASSSGLGSTDTQYFGPGTRLTVL.

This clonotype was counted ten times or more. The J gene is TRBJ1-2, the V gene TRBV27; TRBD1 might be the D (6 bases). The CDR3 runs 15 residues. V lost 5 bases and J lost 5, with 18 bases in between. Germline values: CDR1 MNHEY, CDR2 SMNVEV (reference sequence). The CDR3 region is CASSPTGGGQYGYTF. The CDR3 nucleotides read TGTGCCAGCAGTCCAACCGGGGGGGGCCAATATGGCTACACCTTC.

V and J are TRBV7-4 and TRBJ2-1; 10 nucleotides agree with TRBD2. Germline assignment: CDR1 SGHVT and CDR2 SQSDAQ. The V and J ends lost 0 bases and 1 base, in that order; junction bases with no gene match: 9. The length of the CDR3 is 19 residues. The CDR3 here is CASSLAGELAGISYNEQFF. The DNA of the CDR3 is TGTGCCAGCAGCTTAGCAGGGGAACTAGCGGGGATTTCCTACAATGAGCAGTTCTTC.

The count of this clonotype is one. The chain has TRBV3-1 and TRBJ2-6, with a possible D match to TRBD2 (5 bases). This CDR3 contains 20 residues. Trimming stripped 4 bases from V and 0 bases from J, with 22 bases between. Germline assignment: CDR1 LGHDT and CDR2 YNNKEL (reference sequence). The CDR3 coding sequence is TGTGCCAGCAGCCCGGGGTGCCGAAGCTTAGTCCTCTCTGGGGCCAACGTCCTGACTTTC. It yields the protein CASSPGCRSLVLSGANVLTF.

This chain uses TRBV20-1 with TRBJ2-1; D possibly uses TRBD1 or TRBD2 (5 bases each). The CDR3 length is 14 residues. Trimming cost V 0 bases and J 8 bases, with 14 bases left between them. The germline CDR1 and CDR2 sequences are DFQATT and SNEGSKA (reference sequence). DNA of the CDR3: TGCAGTGCTAGAGACTTAAGAGGGACCGATGAGCAGTTCTTC. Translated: CSARDLRGTDEQFF.

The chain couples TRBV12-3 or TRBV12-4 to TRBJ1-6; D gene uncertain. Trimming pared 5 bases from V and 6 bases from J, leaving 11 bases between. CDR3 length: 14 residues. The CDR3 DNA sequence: TGTGCCAGCAGTCTACAGACCCCTAATTCACCCCTCCACTTT. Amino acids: CASSLQTPNSPLHF.

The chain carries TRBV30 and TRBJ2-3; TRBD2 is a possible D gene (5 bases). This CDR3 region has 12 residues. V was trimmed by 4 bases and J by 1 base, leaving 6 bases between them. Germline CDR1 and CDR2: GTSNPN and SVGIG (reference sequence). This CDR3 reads CAWTGGTDTQYF. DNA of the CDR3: TGTGCCTGGACCGGGGGCACAGATACGCAGTATTTT.

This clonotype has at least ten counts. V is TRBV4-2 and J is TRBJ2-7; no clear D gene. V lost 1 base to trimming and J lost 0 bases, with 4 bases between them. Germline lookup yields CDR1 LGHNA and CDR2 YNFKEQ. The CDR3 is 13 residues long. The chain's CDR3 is CASSQGSSYEQYF. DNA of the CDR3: TGTGCCAGCAGCCAAGGAAGCTCCTACGAGCAGTACTTC.

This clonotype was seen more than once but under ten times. The CDR3 sequence is CASSRGGANEQFF. Here the CDR3 DNA reads TGTGCCAGCAGCCGAGGCGGGGCGAATGAGCAGTTCTTC. The chain has TRBV9 and TRBJ2-1, with D possibly TRBD2 on 6 matching bases. The V and J ends lost 4 bases and 7 bases respectively, with 12 bases between them. There are 13 residues in the CDR3. Germline CDR1 reads SGDLS; CDR2 reads YYNGEE.

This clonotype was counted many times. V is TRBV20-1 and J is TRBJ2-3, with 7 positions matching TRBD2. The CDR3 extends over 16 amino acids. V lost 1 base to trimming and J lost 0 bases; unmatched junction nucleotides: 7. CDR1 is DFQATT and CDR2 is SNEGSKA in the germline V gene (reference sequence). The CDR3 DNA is TGCAGTGCTAGAGGGCAAGCGGGACTGAGCACAGATACGCAGTATTTT. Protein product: CSARGQAGLSTDTQYF.

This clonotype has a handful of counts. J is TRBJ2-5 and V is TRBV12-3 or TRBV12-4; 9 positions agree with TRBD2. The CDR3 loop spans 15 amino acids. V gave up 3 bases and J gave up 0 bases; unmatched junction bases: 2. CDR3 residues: CASSFIAGDQETQYF. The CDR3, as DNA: TGTGCCAGCAGTTTTATAGCGGGGGACCAAGAGACCCAGTACTTC.

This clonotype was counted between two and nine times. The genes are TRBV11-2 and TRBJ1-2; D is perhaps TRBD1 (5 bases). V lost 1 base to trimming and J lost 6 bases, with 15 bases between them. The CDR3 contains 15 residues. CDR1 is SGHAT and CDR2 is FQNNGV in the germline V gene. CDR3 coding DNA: TGTGCCAGCAGCTTAGGCTGGGGCCAAAGGAATGGCTACACCTTC. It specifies CASSLGWGQRNGYTF. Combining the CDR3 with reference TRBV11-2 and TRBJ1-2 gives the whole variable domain EAGVAQSPRYKIIEKRQSVAFWCNPISGHATLYWYQQILGQGPKLLIQFQNNGVVDDSQLPKDRFSAERLKGVDSTLKIQPAKLEDSAVYLCASSLGWGQRNGYTFGSGTRLTVV.

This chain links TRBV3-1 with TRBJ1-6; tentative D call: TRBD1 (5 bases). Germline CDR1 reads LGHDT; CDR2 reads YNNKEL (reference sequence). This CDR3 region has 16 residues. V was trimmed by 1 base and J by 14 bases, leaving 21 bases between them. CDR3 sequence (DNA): TGTGCCAGCAGCCAAGGGGGAGGCAGGGAATTCGTTTCCCTCCACTTT. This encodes CASSQGGGREFVSLHF.

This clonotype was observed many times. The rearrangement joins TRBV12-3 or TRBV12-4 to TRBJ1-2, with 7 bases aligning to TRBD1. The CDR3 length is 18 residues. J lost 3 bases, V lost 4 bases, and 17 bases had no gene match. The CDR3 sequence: CASSSIDITGEGYYGYTF. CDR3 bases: TGTGCCAGCAGTTCGATCGATATTACAGGGGAGGGGTACTATGGCTACACCTTC.

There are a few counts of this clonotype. This CDR3 is CASSTRDRGVIDASTDTQYF. CDR3 nucleotides: TGTGCCAGCAGCACCCGGGACAGGGGCGTTATAGATGCTAGCACAGATACGCAGTATTTT. The chain recombines TRBV11-1 with TRBJ2-3; 10 bases map to TRBD1. This CDR3 is 20 amino acids long. Looked up from germline, CDR1 is SGHAT and CDR2 is FQDESV (reference sequence). With 5 bases clipped from V and 0 bases from J, the junction kept 17 bases outside the gene matches.

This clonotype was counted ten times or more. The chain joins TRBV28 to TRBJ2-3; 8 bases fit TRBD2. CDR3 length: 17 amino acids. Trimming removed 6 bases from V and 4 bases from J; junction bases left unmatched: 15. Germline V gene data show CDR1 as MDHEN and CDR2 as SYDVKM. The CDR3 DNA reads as TGTGCCAGCAGCTTTCTTCTGGCGGGAGGAAGGGCAGATACGCAGTATTTT. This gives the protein CASSFLLAGGRADTQYF.

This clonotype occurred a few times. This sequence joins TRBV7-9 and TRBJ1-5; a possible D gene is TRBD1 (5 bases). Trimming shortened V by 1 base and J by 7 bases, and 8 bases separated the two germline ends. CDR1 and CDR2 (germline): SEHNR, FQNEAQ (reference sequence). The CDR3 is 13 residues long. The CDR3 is CASSLEGDQPQHF. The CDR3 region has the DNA TGTGCCAGCAGCTTAGAAGGGGACCAGCCCCAGCATTTT.

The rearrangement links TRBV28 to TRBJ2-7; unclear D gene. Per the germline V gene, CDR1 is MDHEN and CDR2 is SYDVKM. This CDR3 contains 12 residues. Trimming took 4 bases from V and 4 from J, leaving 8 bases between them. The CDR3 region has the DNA TGTGCCAGCAGTTCCGAGTCGTACGAGCAGTACTTC. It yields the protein CASSSESYEQYF.

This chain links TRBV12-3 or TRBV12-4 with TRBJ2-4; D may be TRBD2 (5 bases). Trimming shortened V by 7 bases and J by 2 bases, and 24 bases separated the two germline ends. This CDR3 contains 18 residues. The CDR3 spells CASTYGETGDASKNIQYF. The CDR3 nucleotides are TGTGCCAGCACCTACGGGGAAACGGGCGACGCGTCCAAAAACATTCAGTACTTC.

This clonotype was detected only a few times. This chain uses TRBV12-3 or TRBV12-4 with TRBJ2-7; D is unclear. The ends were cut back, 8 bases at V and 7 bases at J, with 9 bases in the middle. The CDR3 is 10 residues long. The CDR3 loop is CASANKEQYF. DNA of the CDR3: TGTGCCAGCGCCAACAAGGAGCAGTACTTC.

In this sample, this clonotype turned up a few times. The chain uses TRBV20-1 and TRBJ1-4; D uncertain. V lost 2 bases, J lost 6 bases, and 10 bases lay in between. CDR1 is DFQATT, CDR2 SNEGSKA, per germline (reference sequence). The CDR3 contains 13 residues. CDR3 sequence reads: CSARQPFHEKLFF. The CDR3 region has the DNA TGCAGTGCTAGACAGCCGTTCCATGAAAAACTGTTTTTT.